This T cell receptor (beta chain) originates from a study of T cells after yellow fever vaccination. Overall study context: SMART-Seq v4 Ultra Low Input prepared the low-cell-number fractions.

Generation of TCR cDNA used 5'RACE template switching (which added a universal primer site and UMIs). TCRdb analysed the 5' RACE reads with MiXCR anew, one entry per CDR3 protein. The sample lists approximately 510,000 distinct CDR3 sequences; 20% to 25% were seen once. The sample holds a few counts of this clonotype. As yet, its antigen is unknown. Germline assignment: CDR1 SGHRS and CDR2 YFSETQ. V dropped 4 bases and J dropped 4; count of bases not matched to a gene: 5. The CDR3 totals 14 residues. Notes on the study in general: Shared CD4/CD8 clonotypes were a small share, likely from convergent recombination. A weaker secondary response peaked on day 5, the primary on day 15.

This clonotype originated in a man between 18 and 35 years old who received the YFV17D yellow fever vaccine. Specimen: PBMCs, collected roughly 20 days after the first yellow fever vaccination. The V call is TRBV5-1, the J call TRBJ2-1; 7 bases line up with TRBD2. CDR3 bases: TGCGCCAGCAGCCTTCGGGGGGATTACAATGAGCAGTTCTTC. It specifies CASSLRGDYNEQFF.